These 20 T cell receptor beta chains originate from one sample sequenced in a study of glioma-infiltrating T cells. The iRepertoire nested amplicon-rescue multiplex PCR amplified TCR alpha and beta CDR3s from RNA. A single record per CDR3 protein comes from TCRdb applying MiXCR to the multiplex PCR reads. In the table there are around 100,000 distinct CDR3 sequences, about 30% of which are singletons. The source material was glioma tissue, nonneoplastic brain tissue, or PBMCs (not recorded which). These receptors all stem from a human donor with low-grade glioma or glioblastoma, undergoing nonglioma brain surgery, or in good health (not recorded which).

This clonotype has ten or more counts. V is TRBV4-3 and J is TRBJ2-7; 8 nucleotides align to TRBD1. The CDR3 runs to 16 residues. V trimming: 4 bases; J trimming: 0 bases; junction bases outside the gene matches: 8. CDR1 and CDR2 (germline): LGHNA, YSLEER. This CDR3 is CASSPTPGQDSYEQYF. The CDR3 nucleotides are TGCGCCAGCAGCCCGACACCGGGACAGGACTCCTACGAGCAGTACTTC.

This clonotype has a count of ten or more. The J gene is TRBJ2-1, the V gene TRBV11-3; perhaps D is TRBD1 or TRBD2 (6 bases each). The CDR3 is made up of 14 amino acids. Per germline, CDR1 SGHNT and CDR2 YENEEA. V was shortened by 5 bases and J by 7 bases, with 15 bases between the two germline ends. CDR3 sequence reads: CASSIYGGGNEQFF. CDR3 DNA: TGTGCCAGCAGCATTTATGGAGGGGGAAATGAGCAGTTCTTC.

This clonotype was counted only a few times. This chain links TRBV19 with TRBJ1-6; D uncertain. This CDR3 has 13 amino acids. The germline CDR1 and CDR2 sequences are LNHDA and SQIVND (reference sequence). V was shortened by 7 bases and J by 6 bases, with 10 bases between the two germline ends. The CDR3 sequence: CASTNHGNSPLHF. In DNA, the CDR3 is TGTGCCAGTACAAATCATGGTAATTCACCCCTCCACTTT. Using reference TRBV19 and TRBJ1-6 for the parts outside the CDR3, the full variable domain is DGGITQSPKYLFRKEGQNVTLSCEQNLNHDAMYWYRQDPGQGLRLIYYSQIVNDFQKGDIAEGYSVSREKKESFPLTVTSAQKNPTAFYLCASTNHGNSPLHFGNGTRLTVT.

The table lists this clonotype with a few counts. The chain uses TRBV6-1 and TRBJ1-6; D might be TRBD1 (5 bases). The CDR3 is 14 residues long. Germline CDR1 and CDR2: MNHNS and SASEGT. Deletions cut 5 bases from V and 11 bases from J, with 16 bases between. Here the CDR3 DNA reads TGTGCCAGCAGTTCCGAGACAGTCAATCCACCCCTCCACTTT. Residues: CASSSETVNPPLHF.

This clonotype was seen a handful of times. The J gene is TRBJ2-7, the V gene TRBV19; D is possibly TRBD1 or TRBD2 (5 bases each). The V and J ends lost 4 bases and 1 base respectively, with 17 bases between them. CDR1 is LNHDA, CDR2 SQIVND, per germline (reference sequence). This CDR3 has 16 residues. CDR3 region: CASSKPTRGRSYEQYF. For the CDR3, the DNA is TGTGCCAGTAGTAAACCGACCCGGGGACGATCCTACGAGCAGTACTTC.

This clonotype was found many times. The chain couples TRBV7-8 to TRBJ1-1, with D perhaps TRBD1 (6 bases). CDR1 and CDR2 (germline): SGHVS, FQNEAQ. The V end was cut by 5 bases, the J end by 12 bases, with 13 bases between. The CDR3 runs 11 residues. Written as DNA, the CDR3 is TGTGCCAGCAGCCGAAGGGGGGCAACTTTCTTT. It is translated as CASSRRGATFF.

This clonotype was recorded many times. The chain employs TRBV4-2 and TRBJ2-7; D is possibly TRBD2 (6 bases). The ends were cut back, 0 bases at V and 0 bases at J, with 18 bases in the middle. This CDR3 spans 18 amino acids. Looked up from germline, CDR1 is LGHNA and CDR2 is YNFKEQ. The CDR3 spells CASSQDRSGSRSSYEQYF. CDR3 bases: TGTGCCAGCAGCCAAGACCGCAGCGGGTCAAGGAGCTCCTACGAGCAGTACTTC.

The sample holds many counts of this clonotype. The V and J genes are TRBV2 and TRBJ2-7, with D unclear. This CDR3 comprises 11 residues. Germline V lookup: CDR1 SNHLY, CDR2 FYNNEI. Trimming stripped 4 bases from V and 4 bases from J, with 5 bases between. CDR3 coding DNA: TGTGCCAGCAGTGTGTTTTACGAGCAGTACTTC. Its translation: CASSVFYEQYF.

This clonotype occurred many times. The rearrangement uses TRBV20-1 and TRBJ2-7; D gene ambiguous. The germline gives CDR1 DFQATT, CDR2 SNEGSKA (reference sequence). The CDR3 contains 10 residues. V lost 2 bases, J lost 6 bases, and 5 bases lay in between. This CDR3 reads CSARSFEQYF. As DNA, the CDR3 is TGCAGTGCTAGAAGTTTCGAGCAGTACTTC.

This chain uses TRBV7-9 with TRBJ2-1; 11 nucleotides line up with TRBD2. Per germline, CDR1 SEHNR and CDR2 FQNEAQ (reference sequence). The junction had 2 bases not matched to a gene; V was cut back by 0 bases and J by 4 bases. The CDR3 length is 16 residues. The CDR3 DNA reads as TGTGCCAGCAGCTTAGCACTAGCGGGGGAGTACAATGAGCAGTTCTTC. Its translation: CASSLALAGEYNEQFF. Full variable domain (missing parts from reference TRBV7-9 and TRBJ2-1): DTGVSQNPRHKITKRGQNVTFRCDPISEHNRLYWYRQTLGQGPEFLTYFQNEAQLEKSRLLSDRFSAERPKGSFSTLEIQRTEQGDSAMYLCASSLALAGEYNEQFFGPGTRLTVL.

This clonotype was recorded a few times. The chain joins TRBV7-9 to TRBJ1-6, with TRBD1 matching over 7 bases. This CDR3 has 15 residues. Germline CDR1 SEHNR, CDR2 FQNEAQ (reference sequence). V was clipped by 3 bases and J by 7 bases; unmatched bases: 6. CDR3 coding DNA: TGTGCCAGCAGCTTGGGGACAGCCCACAATTCACCCCTCCACTTT. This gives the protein CASSLGTAHNSPLHF.

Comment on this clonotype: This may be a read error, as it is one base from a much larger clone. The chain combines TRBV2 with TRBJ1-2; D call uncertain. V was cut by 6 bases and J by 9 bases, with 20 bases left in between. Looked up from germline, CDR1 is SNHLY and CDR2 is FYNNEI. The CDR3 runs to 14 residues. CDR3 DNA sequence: TGTGCCAGCAGCCCAAGGCAGTCCCTTTATTGCTACACCTTC. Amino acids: CASSPRQSLYCYTF.

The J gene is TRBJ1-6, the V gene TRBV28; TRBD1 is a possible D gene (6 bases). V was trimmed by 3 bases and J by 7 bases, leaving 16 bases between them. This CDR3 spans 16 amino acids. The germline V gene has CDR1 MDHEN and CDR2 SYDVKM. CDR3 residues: CASSLGGQLMNSPLHF. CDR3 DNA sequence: TGTGCCAGCAGTTTGGGTGGACAGCTGATGAATTCACCCCTCCACTTT.

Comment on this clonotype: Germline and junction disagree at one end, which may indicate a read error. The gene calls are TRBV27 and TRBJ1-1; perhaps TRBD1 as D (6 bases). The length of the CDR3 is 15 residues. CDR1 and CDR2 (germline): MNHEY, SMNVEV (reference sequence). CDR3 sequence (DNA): TGTGTCAGCATCCCCGTCCGGGCACAGGGCACTGAAGCTTTCTTT. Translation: CVSIPVRAQGTEAFF.

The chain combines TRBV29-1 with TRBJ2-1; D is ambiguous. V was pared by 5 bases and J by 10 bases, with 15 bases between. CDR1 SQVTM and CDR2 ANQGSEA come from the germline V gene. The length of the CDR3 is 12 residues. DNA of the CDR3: TGCAGCGTTTGCATCAGCCGTCAAGAGCAGTTCTTC. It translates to CSVCISRQEQFF.

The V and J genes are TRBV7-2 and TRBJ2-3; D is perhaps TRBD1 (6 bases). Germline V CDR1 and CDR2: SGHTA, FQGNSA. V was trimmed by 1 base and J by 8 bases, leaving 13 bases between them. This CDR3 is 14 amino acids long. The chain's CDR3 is CASSLGQDVATQYF. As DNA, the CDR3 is TGTGCCAGCAGCTTAGGACAGGATGTCGCTACGCAGTATTTT.

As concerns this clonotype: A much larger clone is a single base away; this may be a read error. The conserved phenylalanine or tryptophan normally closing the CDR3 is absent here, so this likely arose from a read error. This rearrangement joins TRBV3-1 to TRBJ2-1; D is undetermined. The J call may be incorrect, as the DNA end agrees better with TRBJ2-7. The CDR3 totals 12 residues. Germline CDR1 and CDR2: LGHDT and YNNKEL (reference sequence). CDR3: CASSPRGAEQYL. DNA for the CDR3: TGTGCCAGCAGCCCCCGAGGAGCCGAGCAGTACCTC.

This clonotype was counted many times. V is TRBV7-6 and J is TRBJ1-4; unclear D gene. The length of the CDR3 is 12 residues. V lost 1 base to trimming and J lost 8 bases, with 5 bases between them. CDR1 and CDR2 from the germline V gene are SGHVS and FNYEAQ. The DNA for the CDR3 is TGTGCCAGCAGCTTAGTTCGCGAAAAACTGTTTTTT. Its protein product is CASSLVREKLFF.

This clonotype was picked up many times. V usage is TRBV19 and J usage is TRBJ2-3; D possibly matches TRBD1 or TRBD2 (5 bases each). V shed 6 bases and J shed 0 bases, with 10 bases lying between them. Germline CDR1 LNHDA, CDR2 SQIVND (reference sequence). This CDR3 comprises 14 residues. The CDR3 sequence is CASRRDHSTDTQYF. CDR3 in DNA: TGTGCCAGTAGAAGGGACCACAGCACAGATACGCAGTATTTT.

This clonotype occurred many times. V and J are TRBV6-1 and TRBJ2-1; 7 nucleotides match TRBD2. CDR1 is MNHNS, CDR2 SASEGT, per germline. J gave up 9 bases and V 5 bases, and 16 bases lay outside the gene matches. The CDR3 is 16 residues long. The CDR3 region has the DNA TGTGCCAGCAGTCGGAATCGGGGGGAACTATTGGGTGAGCAGTTCTTC. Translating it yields CASSRNRGELLGEQFF.